Below, 21 T cell receptor beta chains from the same sample are listed, as sequenced in a study of T cells in Graves' hyperthyroidism and ophthalmopathy. Template material for amplifying TCR beta CDR3 regions consisted of RNA transcripts. The HTBI primer set served for first-round RT-PCR of the TCR CDR3. Each CDR3 protein is one row after TCRdb ran MiXCR on the multiplex PCR reads. The repertoire consists of 500,000 to 650,000 distinct CDR3 sequences, with more than 12% occurring once and the leading ten covering under 15%. The sequencing input was blood. The receptors stem from a woman in her forties or fifties with Graves' ophthalmopathy.

This clonotype was detected ten times or more. CDR3 nucleotide sequence: TGTGCCAGCAGTTGGGGACCTTTGGAAACCCAGTACTTC. Translated, it gives CASSWGPLETQYF. The V call is TRBV5-5, the J call TRBJ2-5; TRBD1 or TRBD2 may be the D gene (5 bases each). The germline gives CDR1 SGHKS, CDR2 YYEKEE (reference sequence). The CDR3 is made up of 13 amino acids. V lost 5 bases and J 8 bases, leaving 16 bases between the germline ends.

This clonotype was counted at least ten times. This chain links TRBV20-1 with TRBJ2-7; TRBD2 matches 7 bases. Germline V gives CDR1 DFQATT, CDR2 SNEGSKA (reference sequence). Trimming took 3 bases from V and 6 from J; bases not matched to a gene: 11. There are 14 residues in the CDR3. This CDR3 is CSASIGGSNGEQYF. The CDR3 DNA follows: TGCAGTGCTAGCATAGGCGGGAGCAATGGCGAGCAGTACTTC.

V is TRBV29-1 and J is TRBJ2-3; D may be TRBD2 (5 bases). Germline V gene lookup returns CDR1 SQVTM and CDR2 ANQGSEA. V was trimmed by 4 bases and J by 4 bases, leaving 9 bases between them. The CDR3 consists of 12 residues. CDR3 protein: CSVAQAADTQYF. CDR3 nucleotide sequence: TGCAGCGTTGCGCAAGCGGCAGATACGCAGTATTTT.

This clonotype was seen repeatedly, ten times or more. The genes are TRBV2 and TRBJ1-2, with D perhaps TRBD1 (5 bases). Trimming pared 2 bases from V and 7 bases from J, leaving 8 bases between. The CDR3 length is 12 residues. Per the germline V gene, CDR1 is SNHLY and CDR2 is FYNNEI. CDR3 DNA sequence: TGTGCCAGCAGTGAACAGGGATTTGGCTACACCTTC. Translated, it gives CASSEQGFGYTF.

This clonotype appeared many times. The chain has TRBV7-3 and TRBJ2-5, with D possibly being TRBD1 (5 bases). In germline, CDR1 is SGHTA, CDR2 FQGTGA. The CDR3 covers 12 residues. V was shortened by 5 bases and J by 5 bases, with 9 bases between the two germline ends. The CDR3 is CASSGAGETQYF. CDR3 DNA: TGTGCCAGCAGCGGGGCTGGGGAGACCCAGTACTTC.

The rearrangement joins TRBV7-3 to TRBJ2-1; 7 bases fit TRBD1. Unmatched junction bases numbered 8, after V lost 2 bases and J lost 7 bases. In germline, CDR1 is SGHTA, CDR2 FQGTGA. This CDR3 is 15 amino acids long. The CDR3: CASSLPVTGKNEQFF. The CDR3 DNA reads as TGTGCCAGCAGCTTACCCGTGACAGGGAAAAATGAGCAGTTCTTC. Together with reference TRBV7-3 and TRBJ2-1, the CDR3 gives the full variable domain: GAGVSQTPSNKVTEKGKYVELRCDPISGHTALYWYRQSLGQGPEFLIYFQGTGAADDSGLPNDRFFAVRPEGSVSTLKIQRTERGDSAVYLCASSLPVTGKNEQFFGPGTRLTVL.

This clonotype was recorded at least ten times. The chain employs TRBV27 and TRBJ1-2; D is perhaps TRBD1 (6 bases). Germline V gene data show CDR1 as MNHEY and CDR2 as SMNVEV (reference sequence). Between the trimmed V and J ends, which lost 6 bases and 2 bases, there was a span of 25 bases. The CDR3 has 18 residues. CDR3 in amino acids: CASRYPKGGANRNYGYTF. CDR3 DNA sequence: TGTGCCAGCAGGTACCCCAAGGGGGGGGCCAACAGGAACTATGGCTACACCTTC.

Many counts were recorded for this clonotype. V gene TRBV30 combines with J gene TRBJ1-2, with unresolved D. V lost 0 bases, J lost 1 base, and 12 bases lay in between. The germline gives CDR1 GTSNPN, CDR2 SVGIG (reference sequence). This CDR3 region has 15 residues. As DNA, the CDR3 is TGTGCCTGGAGTGTACCGGGGATGGGTAACTATGGCTACACCTTC. It specifies CAWSVPGMGNYGYTF.

This clonotype appeared many times. The genes are TRBV11-1 and TRBJ2-5, with 11 bases matching TRBD2. After removal of 4 bases from V and 3 bases from J, the junction contained 1 base not matched to a gene. Looked up from germline, CDR1 is SGHAT and CDR2 is FQDESV (reference sequence). The CDR3 runs to 14 residues. In nucleotides, the CDR3 is TGTGCCAGCAGCTCGGGACTAGCGGAAGAGACCCAGTACTTC. The encoded protein is CASSSGLAEETQYF.

In this sample, this clonotype turned up a few times. The rearrangement links TRBV10-3 to TRBJ2-7; 9 nucleotides line up with TRBD1. V lost 0 bases, J lost 6 bases, and 9 bases stayed unmatched. This CDR3 has 16 amino acids. Germline lookup yields CDR1 ENHRY and CDR2 SYGVKD. The CDR3 protein is CAISESIRTGAGEQYF. CDR3 DNA sequence: TGTGCCATCAGTGAGTCGATACGGACAGGGGCTGGCGAGCAGTACTTC.

This clonotype has at least ten counts. This chain uses TRBV3-1 with TRBJ2-3; D not resolved. Germline lookup yields CDR1 LGHDT and CDR2 YNNKEL (reference sequence). This CDR3 has 14 amino acids. The V end was cut by 2 bases, the J end by 5 bases, with 11 bases between. The CDR3 sequence: CASSQNPWGDTQYF. CDR3 nucleotides: TGTGCCAGCAGCCAAAACCCGTGGGGAGATACGCAGTATTTT.

This clonotype was seen more than once but under ten times. The chain couples TRBV20-1 to TRBJ1-2; D perhaps matches TRBD1 (6 bases). Trimming took 3 bases from V and 4 from J, leaving 9 bases between them. The CDR3 runs to 12 residues. From germline, CDR1 is DFQATT and CDR2 SNEGSKA (reference sequence). The CDR3 loop is CSASDRPYGYTF. CDR3 nucleotides: TGCAGTGCTAGTGACAGGCCCTATGGCTACACCTTC.

This clonotype occurred many times. The gene calls are TRBV6-2 or TRBV6-3 and TRBJ2-7; 11 nucleotides align to TRBD1. Germline V gene data show CDR1 as MNHEY and CDR2 as SVGEGT. V gave up 0 bases and J gave up 0 bases; unmatched junction bases: 13. The CDR3 runs to 20 residues. The CDR3 DNA is TGTGCCAGCAGTTACTCTTTTACTGGACAGGGGGCCATTTACTCCTACGAGCAGTACTTC. This sequence encodes CASSYSFTGQGAIYSYEQYF.

The chain couples TRBV5-4 to TRBJ2-4; D ambiguous. The V end was cut by 4 bases, the J end by 9 bases, with 20 bases between. Germline V gene sequence: CDR1 SGHNT, CDR2 YYREEE (reference sequence). The CDR3 is 15 amino acids. The CDR3 here is CASSADPTLVGIQYF. The CDR3 nucleotides are TGTGCCAGCAGCGCGGACCCAACCCTCGTTGGCATTCAGTACTTC.

The chain is built from TRBV7-2 and TRBJ2-7; 8 bases agree with TRBD2. J was trimmed by 3 bases and V by 5 bases; bases with no gene match: 9. This CDR3 has 15 amino acids. CDR1 is SGHTA and CDR2 is FQGNSA in the germline V gene. CDR3 in DNA: TGTGCCAGCAGCCCGGGAGGGGGGGGGGGCTACGAGCAGTACTTC. Translating gives CASSPGGGGGYEQYF.

This clonotype was detected ten times or more. The V gene is TRBV5-6, the J gene TRBJ2-5, with D maybe TRBD1 (5 bases). The CDR3 contains 14 residues. CDR1 is SGHDT and CDR2 is YYEEEE in the germline V gene. V lost 0 bases and J lost 4, with 10 bases in between. CDR3 amino acids: CASSLVSQGETQYF. The CDR3 region has the DNA TGTGCCAGCAGCTTGGTTAGCCAGGGAGAGACCCAGTACTTC.

This clonotype was detected many times. The CDR3 reads CASSPDRAFPETQYF. CDR3 nucleotide sequence: TGTGCCAGCAGCCCGGACAGGGCTTTCCCAGAGACCCAGTACTTC. This chain links TRBV28 with TRBJ2-5; 8 bases map to TRBD1. Germline trimming cut 6 bases from V and 4 bases from J; bases unmatched to any gene: 10. CDR1 and CDR2 from the germline V gene are MDHEN and SYDVKM. This CDR3 comprises 15 residues.

The table lists this clonotype with a few counts. The V call is TRBV5-6, the J call TRBJ1-6; D remains unclear. The V end was cut by 0 bases, the J end by 14 bases, with 21 bases between. The germline V gene encodes CDR1 SGHDT and CDR2 YYEEEE. The CDR3 spans 16 residues. CDR3 coding DNA: TGTGCCAGCAGCTTGGAGGAGGGAAAGGGAAGTTCGGCCCTCCACTTT. Translated, it gives CASSLEEGKGSSALHF.

This clonotype was picked up many times. CDR3 coding DNA: TGTGCCAGCAGTCCCGACCGGCCGAGTTACGAGCAGTACTTC. This codes for CASSPDRPSYEQYF. V and J are TRBV28 and TRBJ2-7, with unresolved D. Germline CDR1 and CDR2: MDHEN and SYDVKM. V was cut by 5 bases and J by 4 bases, with 15 bases left in between. This CDR3 contains 14 residues. Variable domain in full (rest from reference TRBV28 and TRBJ2-7): DVKVTQSSRYLVKRTGEKVFLECVQDMDHENMFWYRQDPGLGLRLIYFSYDVKMKEKGDIPEGYSVSREKKERFSLILESASTNQTSMYLCASSPDRPSYEQYFGPGTRLTVT.

This clonotype was recorded many times. The chain combines TRBV27 with TRBJ2-1; D not resolved. The CDR3 spans 14 residues. The germline gives CDR1 MNHEY, CDR2 SMNVEV (reference sequence). V was trimmed by 3 bases and J by 1 base, leaving 7 bases between them. The CDR3 protein is CASSLGPSYNEQFF. CDR3 bases: TGTGCCAGCAGTTTGGGTCCTTCCTACAATGAGCAGTTCTTC.

This clonotype was found many times. The chain is built from TRBV5-1 and TRBJ2-7, with D maybe TRBD1 (8 bases). V was shortened by 0 bases and J by 2 bases, with 12 bases between the two germline ends. This CDR3 comprises 15 residues. The germline gives CDR1 SGHRS, CDR2 YFSETQ. In DNA, the CDR3 is TGCGCCAGCAGCTTGGTACAGGGGGGGACCTACGAGCAGTACTTC. This gives the protein CASSLVQGGTYEQYF.